The 24 T cell receptor beta chains in this list originate from one sample, sequenced in a study of cytomegalovirus exposure and HLA in healthy donors. PCR amplification relied on 60 Vbeta primers (plus 13 Jbeta primers). Sequencing used immunoSEQ multiplex PCR; TCRdb keeps in-frame clones, though not all of them. The table records some 110,000 clones, about three quarters of them present only once. The sequencing input was PBMCs. These receptors came from a woman in her 40s in good health and CMV-seropositive.

The CDR3 DNA sequence: TGCGCCAGCAGCCAAGATCGGGGCAGGGGTCGAGAAAAACTGTTTTTT. Amino acid sequence: CASSQDRGRGREKLFF. The chain is built from TRBV4-1 and TRBJ1-4; a possible D gene is TRBD1 (6 bases). CDR1 and CDR2 (germline): MGHRA, YSYEKL. The ends were cut back, 0 bases at V and 8 bases at J, with 16 bases in the middle. The CDR3 has 16 amino acids.

This clone was seen only a few times. The V call is TRBV9, the J call TRBJ2-3, with 10 bases identical to TRBD2. This CDR3 comprises 16 residues. Germline V gene sequence: CDR1 SGDLS, CDR2 YYNGEE. V lost 3 bases and J lost 6; bases outside the gene matches: 10. The CDR3 loop reads CASSGLAGDFRDTQYF. In nucleotides, the CDR3 is TGTGCCAGCAGCGGGCTAGCGGGAGACTTCCGGGATACGCAGTATTTT.

The V and J genes are TRBV10-3 and TRBJ2-1, with 14 bases identical to TRBD2. The trim removed 8 bases at V and 2 bases at J, leaving 8 bases unmatched. CDR3 size: 17 residues. The germline gives CDR1 ENHRY, CDR2 SYGVKD. The CDR3 DNA is TGTGCCATCCGGAAGGGGACTAGCGGGAGAGCCTACAATGAGCAGTTCTTC. Its translation is CAIRKGTSGRAYNEQFF.

The CDR3 loop is CASSQELGAGGREQYF. For the CDR3, the DNA is TGTGCCAGCAGCCAAGAATTGGGGGCGGGGGGGCGCGAGCAGTACTTC. This chain links TRBV4-2 with TRBJ2-7, with 9 bases fitting TRBD2. CDR1 LGHNA and CDR2 YNFKEQ come from the germline V gene. Trimming at V came to 0 bases and at J to 6 bases, leaving 9 bases not matched to a gene. The CDR3 totals 16 residues.

The chain joins TRBV7-8 to TRBJ1-1; D unresolved. The CDR3 has 15 amino acids. Trimming cost V 0 bases and J 1 base, with 9 bases left between them. Per germline, CDR1 SGHVS and CDR2 FQNEAQ. The CDR3 reads CASSLARTGNTEAFF. The CDR3 DNA reads TGTGCCAGCAGCTTAGCTCGAACTGGGAACACTGAAGCTTTCTTT.

The chain employs TRBV7-9 and TRBJ2-1; D unclear. Germline loops: CDR1 SEHNR, CDR2 FQNEAQ (reference sequence). Trimming removed 1 base from V and 6 bases from J, with 13 bases in between. CDR3 size: 15 residues. CDR3 residues: CASSLVPTRSNEQFF. In nucleotides, the CDR3 is TGTGCCAGCAGCTTAGTCCCAACCCGTAGCAATGAGCAGTTCTTC.

This clone has just a few counts. The V gene is TRBV6-1, the J gene TRBJ1-5, with 9 positions matching TRBD1. The CDR3 consists of 19 residues. Germline values: CDR1 MNHNS, CDR2 SASEGT. V gave up 1 base and J gave up 2 bases; unmatched junction bases: 12. The CDR3 nucleotides read TGTGCCAGCAGTGAAGGGGAGCGGGACAGGGTATTTCGCAATCAGCCCCAGCATTTT. It encodes CASSEGERDRVFRNQPQHF.

CDR3 amino acids: CASSQGLGQDNYGYTF. CDR3 in DNA: TGTGCCAGCAGCCAAGGCTTGGGACAGGATAACTATGGCTACACCTTC. The chain has TRBV4-2 and TRBJ1-2; TRBD1 matches at 8 bases. The CDR3 is 16 residues long. The V segment lost 1 base and the J segment 1 base; nucleotides outside the gene matches: 5. Germline assignment: CDR1 LGHNA and CDR2 YNFKEQ.

This rearrangement joins TRBV4-1 to TRBJ2-7; weak D call: TRBD2 (6 bases). This CDR3 is 13 amino acids long. V was trimmed by 3 bases and J by 3 bases, leaving 9 bases between them. Germline CDR1 reads MGHRA; CDR2 reads YSYEKL. CDR3 DNA sequence: TGCGCCAGCAGCCAGACCGGGAGCTACGAGCAGTACTTC. Translation: CASSQTGSYEQYF.

The chain uses TRBV28 and TRBJ2-2; D gene ambiguous. This CDR3 comprises 15 residues. Trimming removed 3 bases at V and 4 bases at J, with 12 bases between. CDR1 is MDHEN, CDR2 SYDVKM, per germline. CDR3 amino acids: CASSFLAAGTGELFF. The CDR3 DNA follows: TGTGCCAGCAGTTTTCTCGCGGCTGGCACCGGGGAGCTGTTTTTT.

In its sample, this clone was seen a few times. The J gene is TRBJ2-3, the V gene TRBV11-2; D uncertain. The CDR3 is 13 residues long. The germline V gene has CDR1 SGHAT and CDR2 FQNNGV. The V and J ends lost 5 bases and 1 base respectively, with 7 bases between them. CDR3 DNA: TGTGCCAGCAGCCCACTCCGCACAGATACGCAGTATTTT. Amino acid sequence: CASSPLRTDTQYF.

J is TRBJ1-2 and V is TRBV5-4; the match to TRBD1 covers 9 bases. CDR1 and CDR2 (germline): SGHNT, YYREEE (reference sequence). V was clipped by 2 bases and J by 2 bases; unmatched bases: 4. This CDR3 has 15 residues. The chain's CDR3 is CASSFGDRENYGYTF. As DNA, the CDR3 is TGTGCCAGCAGCTTTGGGGACAGGGAGAACTATGGCTACACCTTC.

This sequence joins TRBV27 and TRBJ2-7; TRBD1 matches 8 bases. The CDR3 has 16 residues. In germline, CDR1 is MNHEY, CDR2 SMNVEV (reference sequence). V dropped 5 bases and J dropped 4; count of bases not matched to a gene: 13. CDR3 bases: TGTGCCAGCAGTCTATTTCACAGGGGGTACCCATACGAGCAGTACTTC. It is translated as CASSLFHRGYPYEQYF.

V is TRBV7-2 and J is TRBJ2-5, with 7 bases identical to TRBD1. The CDR3 runs to 13 residues. The junction had 5 bases not matched to a gene; V was cut back by 5 bases and J by 5 bases. CDR1 SGHTA and CDR2 FQGNSA come from the germline V gene. The CDR3: CASSMSTGETQYF. The CDR3 nucleotides are TGTGCCAGCAGCATGTCGACAGGGGAGACCCAGTACTTC.

V usage is TRBV11-2 and J usage is TRBJ1-4; D may be TRBD1 (6 bases). The CDR3 is 13 residues long. In germline, CDR1 is SGHAT, CDR2 FQNNGV. Trimming stripped 5 bases from V and 7 bases from J, with 11 bases between. The CDR3 nucleotides read TGTGCCAGCAGCCGGCGGGGGGCTGAAAAACTGTTTTTT. Translating gives CASSRRGAEKLFF.

CDR3 region: CSATRPPLQYF. CDR3 in DNA: TGCAGTGCCACCAGGCCCCCTCTTCAGTACTTC. The genes are TRBV20-1 and TRBJ2-4; D uncertain. The CDR3 spans 11 residues. Germline CDR1 DFQATT, CDR2 SNEGSKA (reference sequence). V dropped 6 bases and J dropped 11 bases, with 14 bases sitting between them.

The rearrangement joins TRBV28 to TRBJ1-1; tentatively, D is TRBD1 (6 bases). This CDR3 contains 12 residues. Trimming shortened V by 8 bases and J by 2 bases, and 9 bases separated the two germline ends. Germline values: CDR1 MDHEN, CDR2 SYDVKM. CDR3 loop: CASGGGNTEAFF. As DNA, the CDR3 is TGTGCCAGCGGGGGCGGAAACACTGAAGCTTTCTTT.

The genes are TRBV6-1 and TRBJ2-5; 10 nucleotides agree with TRBD1. The last part of the DNA fits TRBJ2-7 better; the J call may be wrong. This CDR3 has 15 amino acids. Looked up from germline, CDR1 is MNHNS and CDR2 is SASEGT. The CDR3 spells CASSTDRGWTYEQYF. CDR3 sequence (DNA): TGTGCCAGCAGTACGGACAGGGGGTGGACCTACGAGCAGTACTTC.

The chain has TRBV18 and TRBJ1-3, with 7 bases identical to TRBD1. V lost 3 bases to trimming and J lost 2 bases; unmatched junction nucleotides: 7. The CDR3 consists of 16 residues. Germline V gives CDR1 KGHSH, CDR2 LQKENI. This CDR3 reads CASSPIPGTAGNTIYF. The CDR3 region has the DNA TGTGCCAGCTCACCTATCCCCGGGACAGCTGGAAACACCATATATTTT.

The J gene is TRBJ2-5, the V gene TRBV27; D perhaps matches TRBD1 (5 bases). The better agreement between TRBJ2-7 and the DNA end casts doubt on the J call. Germline V lookup: CDR1 MNHEY, CDR2 SMNVEV (reference sequence). The CDR3 runs to 16 residues. In DNA, the CDR3 is TGTGCCAGCAGGTCCAAGGGGATCACACCCCCCTACGAGCAGTACTTC. This codes for CASRSKGITPPYEQYF.

The chain employs TRBV4-1 and TRBJ2-7, with D possibly being TRBD2 (6 bases). Germline V gene lookup returns CDR1 MGHRA and CDR2 YSYEKL. The CDR3 is 17 residues long. Trimming cost V 1 base and J 1 base, with 17 bases left between them. The CDR3 protein is CASSQGPFGGTSYEQYF. CDR3 in DNA: TGCGCCAGCAGCCAAGGTCCCTTTGGCGGGACGTCCTACGAGCAGTACTTC.

This rearrangement joins TRBV7-8 to TRBJ2-5, with 8 bases that match TRBD2. The V gene end was trimmed by 5 bases and the J gene end by 2 bases; junction bases not matched to a gene: 19. This CDR3 is 19 amino acids long. Germline CDR1 and CDR2: SGHVS and FQNEAQ. The CDR3 nucleotides read TGTGCCAGCAGCCTAAGACGCTGGAGCGGGAGTTCCTTTCAAGAGACCCAGTACTTC. Translating it yields CASSLRRWSGSSFQETQYF.

This clone was detected a few times. V gene TRBV27 combines with J gene TRBJ2-7, with a weak D call TRBD2 (5 bases). There are 17 residues in the CDR3. From germline, CDR1 is MNHEY and CDR2 SMNVEV (reference sequence). V was trimmed by 2 bases and J by 1 base, leaving 18 bases between them. For the CDR3, the DNA is TGTGCCAGCAGTTTACTTTTTCGGGGTAGCCGATCCTACGAGCAGTACTTC. It translates to CASSLLFRGSRSYEQYF.

J is TRBJ2-7 and V is TRBV7-8; 9 bases fit TRBD1. Losses at the gene ends were 5 bases for V and 0 bases for J; bases not matched to a gene: 5. CDR3 length: 15 amino acids. The germline V gene encodes CDR1 SGHVS and CDR2 FQNEAQ. The CDR3 DNA is TGTGCCAGCAGCCCCCGGGACAGGGACTCCTACGAGCAGTACTTC. Translated: CASSPRDRDSYEQYF.